These T cell receptor beta chains were read from a single sample in a study of post-analysis software for immune sequencing data. Each CDR3 protein is one row after TCRdb ran MiXCR on the PCR reads. Of fewer than 700,000 distinct CDR3 sequences listed, 40% to 50% are singletons. Sequenced sample: blood. All receptors derive from a girl aged 10 to 17 with multiple sclerosis. CDR3s include the opening cysteine and the closing phenylalanine or tryptophan. A D gene is named only where the DNA matches it firmly. The size entry is marked missing in some rows and otherwise reads once, few, many or a size class.

v_call	j_call	clone_size	d_call	cdr3_aa	cdr3_nt
TRBV5-1	TRBJ2-7	few	NA	CASSSQGFKNEQYF	TGCGCCAGCAGTTCACAGGGTTTTAAGAACGAGCAGTACTTC
TRBV5-5	TRBJ2-2	NA	NA	CASSWTRNTGELFF	TGTGCCAGCAGCTGGACCAGGAACACCGGGGAGCTGTTTTTT
TRBV4-2	TRBJ1-2	NA	NA	CASSPAGTPYGYTF	TGTGCCAGCAGCCCAGCCGGGACACCCTATGGCTACACCTTC
TRBV11-2	TRBJ1-1	NA	NA	CASSGRRNTEAFF	TGTGCCAGCAGCGGCAGAAGAAACACTGAAGCTTTCTTT
TRBV7-2	TRBJ2-3	NA	TRBD1	CASSLNFGTAETDTQYF	TGTGCCAGCAGCTTAAACTTCGGGACAGCCGAGACAGATACGCAGTATTTT
TRBV6-6	TRBJ2-3	few	NA	CASSYSDTDTQYF	TGTGCCAGCAGTTACTCGGACACAGATACGCAGTATTTT
TRBV10-3	TRBJ1-5	NA	TRBD1	CAIRDRGPYQPQHF	TGTGCCATCAGGGACAGGGGACCTTATCAGCCCCAGCATTTT
TRBV12-3/TRBV12-4	TRBJ2-1	few	NA	CASSFRVMGYNEQFF	TGTGCCAGCAGTTTCAGGGTTATGGGCTACAATGAGCAGTTCTTC
TRBV12-3/TRBV12-4	TRBJ2-7	NA	NA	CASSSQGEQYF	TGTGCCAGCAGTTCACAGGGCGAGCAGTACTTC
TRBV20-1	TRBJ2-1	NA	NA	CSASLGARSYNEQFF	TGCAGTGCTAGCCTTGGCGCCCGCTCCTACAATGAGCAGTTCTTC
TRBV27	TRBJ1-2	NA	TRBD1	CASSFRTGAGYTF	TGTGCCAGCAGTTTTCGGACAGGGGCTGGCTACACCTTC
TRBV3-1	TRBJ1-5	NA	NA	CASSQDIPSTQHF	TGTGCCAGCAGCCAAGATATACCATCGACCCAGCATTTT
TRBV3-1	TRBJ2-1	NA	TRBD2	CASSQFGYGLAGRDEQFF	TGTGCCAGCAGCCAATTCGGCTACGGACTAGCGGGACGGGATGAGCAGTTCTTC
TRBV20-1	TRBJ1-1	NA	NA	CSARDGRTRTEAFF	TGCAGTGCTAGAGATGGGAGGACCCGGACTGAAGCTTTCTTT
TRBV29-1	TRBJ1-2	few	NA	CSVEDHPERPERLPGYTF	TGCAGCGTTGAAGATCATCCAGAACGCCCCGAACGACTCCCGGGGTACACCTTC
TRBV14	TRBJ1-1	NA	NA	CASSQEQNTEAFF	TGTGCCAGCAGCCAGGAGCAGAACACTGAAGCTTTCTTT
TRBV4-2	TRBJ2-1	few	TRBD2	CASSQDPAHLAESSYNEQFF	TGTGCCAGCAGCCAAGATCCTGCTCATCTAGCGGAGAGCTCCTACAATGAGCAGTTCTTC